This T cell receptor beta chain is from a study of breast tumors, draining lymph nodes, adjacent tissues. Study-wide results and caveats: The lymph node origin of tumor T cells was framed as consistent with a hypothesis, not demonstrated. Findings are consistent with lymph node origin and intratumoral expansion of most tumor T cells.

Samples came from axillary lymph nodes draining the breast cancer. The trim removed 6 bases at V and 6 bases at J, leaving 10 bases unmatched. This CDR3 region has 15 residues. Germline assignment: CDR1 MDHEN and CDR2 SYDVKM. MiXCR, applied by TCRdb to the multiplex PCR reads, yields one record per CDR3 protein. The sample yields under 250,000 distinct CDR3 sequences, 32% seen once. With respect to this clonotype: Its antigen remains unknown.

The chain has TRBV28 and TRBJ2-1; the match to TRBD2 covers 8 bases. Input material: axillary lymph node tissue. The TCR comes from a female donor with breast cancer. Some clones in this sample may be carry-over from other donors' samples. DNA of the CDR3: TGTGCCAGCAGGGGAATTATAGCGGGAATCAATGAGCAGTTCTTC. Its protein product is CASRGIIAGINEQFF.